This T cell receptor beta chain appears in the sequencing data of a study of human T cells and chemical hapten exposure. General study points: The number of TCRs above 1 in 1000 frequency did not change after DPC sensitization.

This clonotype has at least ten counts. Its cognate antigen is unknown. Germline CDR1 is SGHTA and CDR2 is FQGNSA. There are 17 residues in the CDR3. Unmatched junction bases numbered 11, after V lost 5 bases and J lost 6 bases. Each CDR3 protein gets one entry after TCRdb re-called the RACE reads with MiXCR. The repertoire holds 35,000 to 50,000 distinct CDR3 sequences, with 10% to 13% as singletons. The time point was: pre-sensitization, week 0. The sample's treatment: therapeutic diphenylcyclopropenone sensitization with weekly scalp DPC. The receptor comes from a man aged 30 to 45 with alopecia areata. Some clones in this sample may be carry-over from other donors' samples. The input for sequencing was whole blood, taken in connection with sensitization to the hapten diphenylcyclopropenone (DPC). The chain joins TRBV7-2 to TRBJ2-4; 12 nucleotides line up with TRBD2. CDR3 in amino acids: CASSPSSGGGLLNIQYF. CDR3 nucleotides: TGTGCCAGCAGCCCCTCTAGCGGGGGGGGATTATTAAACATTCAGTACTTC.